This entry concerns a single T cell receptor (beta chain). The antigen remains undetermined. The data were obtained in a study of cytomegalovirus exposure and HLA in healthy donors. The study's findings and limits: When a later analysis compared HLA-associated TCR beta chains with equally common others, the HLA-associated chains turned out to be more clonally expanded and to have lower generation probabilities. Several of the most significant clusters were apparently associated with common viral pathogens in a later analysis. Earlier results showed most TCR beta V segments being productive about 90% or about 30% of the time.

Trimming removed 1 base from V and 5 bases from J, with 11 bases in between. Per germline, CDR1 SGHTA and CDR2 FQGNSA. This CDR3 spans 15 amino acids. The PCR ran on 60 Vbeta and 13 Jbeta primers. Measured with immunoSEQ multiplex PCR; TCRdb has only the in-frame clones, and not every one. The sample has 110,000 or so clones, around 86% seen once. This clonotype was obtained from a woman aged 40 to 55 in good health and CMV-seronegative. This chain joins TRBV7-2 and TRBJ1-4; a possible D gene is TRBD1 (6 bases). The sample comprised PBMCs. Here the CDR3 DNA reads TGTGCCAGCAGCTTAGATGGGGGCGGGAATGAAAAACTGTTTTTT. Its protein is CASSLDGGGNEKLFF.